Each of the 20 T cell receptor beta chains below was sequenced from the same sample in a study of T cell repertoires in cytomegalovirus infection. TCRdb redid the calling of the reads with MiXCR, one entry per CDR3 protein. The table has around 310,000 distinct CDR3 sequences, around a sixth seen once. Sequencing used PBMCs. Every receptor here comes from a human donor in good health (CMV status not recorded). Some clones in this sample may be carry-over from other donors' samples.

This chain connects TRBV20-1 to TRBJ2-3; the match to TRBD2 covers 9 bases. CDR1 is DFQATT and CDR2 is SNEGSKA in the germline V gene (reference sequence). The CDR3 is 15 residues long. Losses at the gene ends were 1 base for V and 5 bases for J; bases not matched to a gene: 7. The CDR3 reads CSARAGGGAGDTQYF. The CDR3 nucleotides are TGCAGTGCTAGAGCGGGCGGGGGGGCCGGAGATACGCAGTATTTT.

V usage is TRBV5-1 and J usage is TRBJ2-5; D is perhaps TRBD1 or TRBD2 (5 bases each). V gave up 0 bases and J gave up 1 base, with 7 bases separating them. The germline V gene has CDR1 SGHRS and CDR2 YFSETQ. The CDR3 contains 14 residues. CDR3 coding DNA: TGCGCCAGCAGCTTGGAGGGGAGCCAAGAGACCCAGTACTTC. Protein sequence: CASSLEGSQETQYF.

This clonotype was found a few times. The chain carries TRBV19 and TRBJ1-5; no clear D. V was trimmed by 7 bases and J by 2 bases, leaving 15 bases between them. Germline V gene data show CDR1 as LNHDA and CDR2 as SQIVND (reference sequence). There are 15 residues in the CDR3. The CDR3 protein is CASKEFVGGNQPQHF. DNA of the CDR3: TGTGCCAGTAAGGAGTTTGTGGGAGGCAATCAGCCCCAGCATTTT.

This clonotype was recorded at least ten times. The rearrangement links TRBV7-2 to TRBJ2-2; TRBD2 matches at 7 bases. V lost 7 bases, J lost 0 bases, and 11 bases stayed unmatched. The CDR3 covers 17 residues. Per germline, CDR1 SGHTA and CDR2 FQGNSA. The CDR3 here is CASNYPQGGTNTGELFF. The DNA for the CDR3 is TGTGCCAGCAACTACCCCCAGGGAGGGACGAACACCGGGGAGCTGTTTTTT.

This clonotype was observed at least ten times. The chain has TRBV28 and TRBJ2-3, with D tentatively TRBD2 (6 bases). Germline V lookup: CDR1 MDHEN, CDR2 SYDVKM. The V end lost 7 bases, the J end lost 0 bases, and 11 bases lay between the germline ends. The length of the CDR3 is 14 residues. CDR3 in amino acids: CASTSGDSTDTQYF. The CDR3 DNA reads TGTGCCAGCACCTCGGGAGATAGCACAGATACGCAGTATTTT.

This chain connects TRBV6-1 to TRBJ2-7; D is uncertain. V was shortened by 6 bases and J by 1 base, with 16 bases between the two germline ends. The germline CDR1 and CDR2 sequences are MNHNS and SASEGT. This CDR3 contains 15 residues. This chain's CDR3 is CASRRTEKASYEQYF. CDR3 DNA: TGTGCCAGCAGGCGGACGGAGAAGGCTTCCTACGAGCAGTACTTC.

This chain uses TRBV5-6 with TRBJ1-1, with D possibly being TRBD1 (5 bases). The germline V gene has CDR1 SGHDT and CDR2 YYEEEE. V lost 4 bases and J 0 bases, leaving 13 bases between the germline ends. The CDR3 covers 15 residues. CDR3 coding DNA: TGTGCCAGCAGCGGACCGACAGTGCTGAACACTGAAGCTTTCTTT. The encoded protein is CASSGPTVLNTEAFF.

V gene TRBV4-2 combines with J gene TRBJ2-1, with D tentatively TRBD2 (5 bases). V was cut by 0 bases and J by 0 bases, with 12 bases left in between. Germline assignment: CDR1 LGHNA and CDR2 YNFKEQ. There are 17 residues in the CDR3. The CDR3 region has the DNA TGTGCCAGCAGCCAAGATCTTAAGCGGAACTCCTACAATGAGCAGTTCTTC. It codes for CASSQDLKRNSYNEQFF.

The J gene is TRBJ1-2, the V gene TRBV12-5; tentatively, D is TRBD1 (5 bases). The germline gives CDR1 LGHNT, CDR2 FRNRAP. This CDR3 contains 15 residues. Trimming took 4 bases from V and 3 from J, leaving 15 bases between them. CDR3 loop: CASGSPVGADYGYTF. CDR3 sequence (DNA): TGTGCTAGTGGTTCCCCGGTCGGGGCAGACTATGGCTACACCTTC. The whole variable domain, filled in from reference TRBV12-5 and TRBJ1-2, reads DARVTQTPRHKVTEMGQEVTMRCQPILGHNTVFWYRQTMMQGLELLAYFRNRAPLDDSGMPKDRFSAEMPDATLATLKIQPSEPRDSAVYFCASGSPVGADYGYTFGSGTRLTVV.

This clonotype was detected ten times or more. CDR3 DNA: TGTGCCACCAGTGACCAGATGACAGAGTATGGCTACACCTTC. Translated: CATSDQMTEYGYTF. V usage is TRBV24-1 and J usage is TRBJ1-2, with D tentatively TRBD1 (5 bases). Germline V gene data show CDR1 as KGHDR and CDR2 as SFDVKD. The CDR3 runs 14 residues. V dropped 4 bases and J dropped 5 bases, with 13 bases sitting between them.

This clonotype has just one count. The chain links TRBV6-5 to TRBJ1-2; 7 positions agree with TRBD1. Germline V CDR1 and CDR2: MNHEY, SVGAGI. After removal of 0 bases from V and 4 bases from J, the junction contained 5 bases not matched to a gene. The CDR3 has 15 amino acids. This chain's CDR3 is CASSYSTGSSYGYTF. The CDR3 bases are TGTGCCAGCAGTTACTCGACAGGGTCGAGCTATGGCTACACCTTC.

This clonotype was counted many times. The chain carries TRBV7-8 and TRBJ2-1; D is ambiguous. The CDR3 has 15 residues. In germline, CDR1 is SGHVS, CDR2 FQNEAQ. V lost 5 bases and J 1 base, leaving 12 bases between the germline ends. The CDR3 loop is CASSPDPVSYNEQFF. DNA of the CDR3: TGTGCCAGCAGCCCGGATCCTGTATCCTACAATGAGCAGTTCTTC.

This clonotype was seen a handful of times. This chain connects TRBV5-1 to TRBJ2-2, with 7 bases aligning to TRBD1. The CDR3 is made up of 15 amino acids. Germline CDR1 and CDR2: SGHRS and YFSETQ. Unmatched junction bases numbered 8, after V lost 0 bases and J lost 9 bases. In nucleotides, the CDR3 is TGCGCCAGCAGCTTGGGGACAGGCGGTGGTCGGGAGCTGTTTTTT. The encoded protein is CASSLGTGGGRELFF.

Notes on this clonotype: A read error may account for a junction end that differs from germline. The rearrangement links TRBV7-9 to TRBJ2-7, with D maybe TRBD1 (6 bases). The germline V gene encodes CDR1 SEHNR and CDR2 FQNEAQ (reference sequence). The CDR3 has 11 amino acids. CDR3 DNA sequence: TGTGCCAGCAGCTTAGGCGTTCCGGACAGCTTC. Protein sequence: CASSLGVPDSF.

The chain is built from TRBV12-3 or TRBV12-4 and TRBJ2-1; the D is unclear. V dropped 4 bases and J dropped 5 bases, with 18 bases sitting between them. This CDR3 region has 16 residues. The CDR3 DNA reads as TGTGCCAGCAGTTCGTCGTCTGCAGGCATAAACAATGAGCAGTTCTTC. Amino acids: CASSSSSAGINNEQFF.

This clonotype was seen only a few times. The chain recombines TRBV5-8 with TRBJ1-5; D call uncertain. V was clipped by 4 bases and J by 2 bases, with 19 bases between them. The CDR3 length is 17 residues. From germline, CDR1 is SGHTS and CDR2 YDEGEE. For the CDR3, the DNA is TGTGCCAGCAGCCTAACCCCAGGCTGGGGTCGCAATCAGCCCCAGCATTTT. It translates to CASSLTPGWGRNQPQHF. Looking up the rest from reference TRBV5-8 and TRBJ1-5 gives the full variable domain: EAGVTQSPTHLIKTRGQQATLRCSPISGHTSVYWYQQALGLGLQFLLWYDEGEERNRGNFPPRFSGRQFPNYSSELNVNALELEDSALYLCASSLTPGWGRNQPQHFGDGTRLSIL.

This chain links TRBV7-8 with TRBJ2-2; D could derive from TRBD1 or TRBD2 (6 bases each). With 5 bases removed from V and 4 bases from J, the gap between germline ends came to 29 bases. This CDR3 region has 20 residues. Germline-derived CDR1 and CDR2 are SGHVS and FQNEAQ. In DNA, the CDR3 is TGTGCCAGCAGCCGACCAAGGGGGGCACCGGTTACTGAGTCCACCGGGGAGCTGTTTTTT. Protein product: CASSRPRGAPVTESTGELFF.

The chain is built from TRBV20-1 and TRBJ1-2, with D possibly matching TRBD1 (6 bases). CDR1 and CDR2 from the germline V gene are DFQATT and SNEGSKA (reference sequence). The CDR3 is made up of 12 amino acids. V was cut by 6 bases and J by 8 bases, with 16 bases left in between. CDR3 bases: TGCAGTGCCACGACGGGGGCGGGAGGCTACACCTTC. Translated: CSATTGAGGYTF.

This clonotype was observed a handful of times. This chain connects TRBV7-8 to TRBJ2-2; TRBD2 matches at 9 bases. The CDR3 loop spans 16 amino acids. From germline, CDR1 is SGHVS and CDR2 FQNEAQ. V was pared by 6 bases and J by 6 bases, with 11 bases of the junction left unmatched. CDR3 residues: CASSLLAGGQSGELFF. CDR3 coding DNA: TGTGCCAGCAGTCTTTTGGCGGGGGGGCAATCCGGGGAGCTGTTTTTT.

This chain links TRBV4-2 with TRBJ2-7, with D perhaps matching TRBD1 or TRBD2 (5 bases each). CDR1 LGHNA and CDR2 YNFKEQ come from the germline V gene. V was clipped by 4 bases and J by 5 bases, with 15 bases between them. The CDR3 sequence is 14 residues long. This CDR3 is CASSLGLGPDEQYF. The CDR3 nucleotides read TGTGCCAGCAGCCTCGGACTGGGGCCAGACGAGCAGTACTTC.